A selection of T cell receptor beta chains follows, all from one sample in a study of control samples from healthy donors and cancer patients. The protocol was immunoSEQ multiplex PCR, while the TCRdb copy is restricted to in-frame clones and leaves out a portion. The sample carries 85,000 to 90,000 clones, about 84% recorded once. The sequenced material came from blood. The receptors stem from a woman in her 40s in good health. The CDR3 runs from the conserved cysteine through the conserved F or W. D genes are given only for firm matches. The listing skips clone size in some rows; elsewhere it reads once, few, many or a size class.

d_gene	v_gene	j_gene	abundance	CDR3nt	CDR3aa
TRBD1	TRBV27	TRBJ2-7	-	TGTGCCAGCAGAGGACAGGGGTTGTACTTC	CASRGQGLYF
-	TRBV7-3	TRBJ2-2	-	TGTGCCAGCAGCTCCCCCGGGAGCAGGGGGGAGCTGTTTTTT	CASSSPGSRGELFF
TRBD1	TRBV5-3	TRBJ1-5	-	TGTGCCAGAAGGCCCTTCCCGGGACAGGGAATAAGCAATCAGCCCCAGCATTTT	CARRPFPGQGISNQPQHF
-	TRBV4-1	TRBJ2-2	-	TGCGCCAGCAGCCAAGGGGAGACTCCTTTGGGCGGGGAGCTGTTTTTT	CASSQGETPLGGELFF
-	TRBV3-1/TRBV3-2	TRBJ2-4	-	TGTGCCAGCAGCCAAGGAATTAACATTCAGTACTTC	CASSQGINIQYF
TRBD1	TRBV5-6	TRBJ1-5	few	TGTGCCAGCAGCTTGGAAGGGGGCAGCCAGCATTTT	CASSLEGGSQHF
-	TRBV9	TRBJ1-2	-	TGTGCCAGCAGCCACCAAGCCTATGGCTACACCTTC	CASSHQAYGYTF
-	TRBV6-4	TRBJ2-7	-	TGTGCCAGCCTCGATAGAGCCGGTCCCCCTACCGGGGAGCAGTACTTC	CASLDRAGPPTGEQYF
-	TRBV5-1	TRBJ1-2	-	TGCGCCAGCAGCTTGGTTTTTTTGGGGCAGGGGCGAGCTAACTATGGCTACACCTTC	CASSLVFLGQGRANYGYTF
-	TRBV3-1/TRBV3-2	TRBJ2-1	-	TGTGCCAGCAGCCAAGATATGGCCCTCGACGAGCAGTTCTTC	CASSQDMALDEQFF
TRBD2	TRBV6-2/TRBV6-3	TRBJ2-3	-	TGTGCCAGCAGTTACGGGCGGACTAGCGGGGGAGATACGCAGTATTTT	CASSYGRTSGGDTQYF
-	TRBV6-1	TRBJ2-7	few	TGTGCCAGCAGTGAAGGTTTCAGCTACGAGCAGTACTTC	CASSEGFSYEQYF
-	TRBV6-1	TRBJ2-7	-	TGTGCCAGCAGTGATGCAGGGAGGAACTACGAGCAGTACTTC	CASSDAGRNYEQYF
-	TRBV24-1	TRBJ2-1	-	TGTGCCACCGGGGGCGGTTTGGGGGTCTCCTACAATGAGCAGTTCTTC	CATGGGLGVSYNEQFF
-	TRBV29-1	TRBJ1-2	-	TGCAGCGTGACCTCGGATTGGGTAGCTAACTATGGCTACACCTTC	CSVTSDWVANYGYTF
TRBD1	TRBV7-7	TRBJ2-2	-	TGTGCCAGCAGCTTAGTTCCAGGGGGCAACACCGGGGAGCTGTTTTTT	CASSLVPGGNTGELFF
-	TRBV6-5	TRBJ1-4	-	TGTGCCAGCAGTTGGGGGGCCGGTAATGAAAAACTGTTTTTT	CASSWGAGNEKLFF
-	TRBV18	TRBJ2-1	-	TGTGCCAGCTCACAAGCCTTATACAATGAGCAGTTCTTC	CASSQALYNEQFF
TRBD2	TRBV9	TRBJ2-1	-	TGTGCCAGCAGCGTAGGGACTAGCGGGGGGATTCCCCTTTACAATGAGCAGTTCTTC	CASSVGTSGGIPLYNEQFF
-	TRBV25-1	TRBJ1-3	-	TGTGCCAGCAGTCCCCGGTTAGGGAGGGCTGGAAACACCATATATTTT	CASSPRLGRAGNTIYF
-	TRBV7-2	TRBJ2-7	-	TGTGCCAGCAGCTTAAGTGCCGGGACTTTTCCCCCTTACGAGCAGTACTTC	CASSLSAGTFPPYEQYF
-	TRBV12-3/TRBV12-4	TRBJ2-5	once	TGTGCCAGCAGTTTGAAACGACGGGAGACCCAGTACTTC	CASSLKRRETQYF
-	TRBV19	TRBJ1-2	-	TGTGCCAGTAGTATTCAGGAGAACTATGGCTACACCTTC	CASSIQENYGYTF
-	TRBV9	TRBJ2-3	-	TGTGCCAGCAGCGTATACGCGGGGACCACAGATACGCAGTATTTT	CASSVYAGTTDTQYF
TRBD1	TRBV4-3	TRBJ2-2	-	TGCGCCAGCAGCCAGGGCAGGGGGTTCACCGGGGAGCTGTTTTTT	CASSQGRGFTGELFF
-	TRBV5-6	TRBJ1-6	-	TGTGCCAGCAGCACTACAGGGTACAATTCACCCCTCCACTTT	CASSTTGYNSPLHF
TRBD1	TRBV6-5	TRBJ1-1	once	TGTGCCAGCAGCCCAACCCCGACAGGGGGCACTGAAGCTTTCTTT	CASSPTPTGGTEAFF
-	TRBV6-2/TRBV6-3	TRBJ1-2	-	TGTGCCAGCAGTTATTCCAGGGTGAGATATGGCTACACCTTC	CASSYSRVRYGYTF
TRBD1	TRBV13	TRBJ1-6	-	TGTGCCAGCAGCTCCCGGGACAGGGGGCTTTATAATTCACCCCTCCACTTT	CASSSRDRGLYNSPLHF
TRBD1	TRBV24-1	TRBJ1-5	-	TGTGCCACCAGTGAGTCCGGGACAGGGGGCGCTTGGGGCAATCAGCCCCAGCATTTT	CATSESGTGGAWGNQPQHF
TRBD2	TRBV9	TRBJ2-3	once	TGTGCCAGCAGCGCCAGCGGGGGGGGGTTGGCAGATACGCAGTATTTT	CASSASGGGLADTQYF
TRBD1	TRBV25-1	TRBJ1-2	-	TGTGCCAGCAGTGAAACCCGGGGACAGGACCACTATGGCTACACCTTC	CASSETRGQDHYGYTF
-	TRBV19	TRBJ1-2	-	TGTGCCAGTAGTCAATATACCACAGGGACTAACTATGGCTACACCTTC	CASSQYTTGTNYGYTF
TRBD1	TRBV2	TRBJ1-3	-	TGTGCCAGCACCTCGGGACAGGGGGATCCCTACTCTGGAAACACCATATATTTT	CASTSGQGDPYSGNTIYF